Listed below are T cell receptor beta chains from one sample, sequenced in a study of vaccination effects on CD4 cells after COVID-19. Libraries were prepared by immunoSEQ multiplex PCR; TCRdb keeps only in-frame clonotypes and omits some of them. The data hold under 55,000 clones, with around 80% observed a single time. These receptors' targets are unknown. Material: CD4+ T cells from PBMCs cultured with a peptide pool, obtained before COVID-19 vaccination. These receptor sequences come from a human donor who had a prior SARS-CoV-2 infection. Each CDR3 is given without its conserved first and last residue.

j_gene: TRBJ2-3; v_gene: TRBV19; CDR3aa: ATTPIAGLSTDTQY
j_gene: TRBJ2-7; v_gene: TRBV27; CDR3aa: ASSLAPRVYEQY
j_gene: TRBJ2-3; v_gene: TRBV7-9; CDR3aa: ASSWDVGGDTQY
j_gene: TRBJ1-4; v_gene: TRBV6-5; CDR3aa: ASSFAGGGEKLF
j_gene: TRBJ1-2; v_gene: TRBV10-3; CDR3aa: AISPGTGDYGYT
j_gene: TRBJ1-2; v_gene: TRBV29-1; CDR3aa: SVAMGWANYGYT
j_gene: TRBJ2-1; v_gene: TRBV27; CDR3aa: ASSLQQYNEQF
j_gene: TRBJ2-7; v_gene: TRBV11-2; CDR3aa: ASSLSRSSYEQY
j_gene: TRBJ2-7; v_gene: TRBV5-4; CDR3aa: ASSKAGYVGAYEQY
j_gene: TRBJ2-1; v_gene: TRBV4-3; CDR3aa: ASSQEKERTGQF
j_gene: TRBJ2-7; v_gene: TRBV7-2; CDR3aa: ASSTYGQGRYEQY
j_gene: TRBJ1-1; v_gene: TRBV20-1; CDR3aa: SASGAGYHNTEAF
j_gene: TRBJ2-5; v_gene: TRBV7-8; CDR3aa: ASSTWTGEEETQY
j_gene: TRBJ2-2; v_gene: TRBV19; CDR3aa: ASRKGQGVTGELF
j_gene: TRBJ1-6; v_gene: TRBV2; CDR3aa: ASIFDSSYNSPLH
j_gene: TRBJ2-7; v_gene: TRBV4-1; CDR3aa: ASSQEGTGDFYEQY
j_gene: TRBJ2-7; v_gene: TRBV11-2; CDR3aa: ASSLRSAGAHEQY
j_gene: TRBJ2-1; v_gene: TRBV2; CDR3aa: ASEVIAGAYNEQF
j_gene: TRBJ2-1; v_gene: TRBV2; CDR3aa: ASTDVGRARYEQF
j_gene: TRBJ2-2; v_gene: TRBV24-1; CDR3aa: ATSEEDRTGPYAGELF
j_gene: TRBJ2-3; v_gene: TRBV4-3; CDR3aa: ASSQDPGGRTDTQY
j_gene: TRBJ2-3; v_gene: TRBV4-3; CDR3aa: ASSPRWDRGADTQY
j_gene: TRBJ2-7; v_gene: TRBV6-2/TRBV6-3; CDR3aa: ASSFWPLANSYEQY
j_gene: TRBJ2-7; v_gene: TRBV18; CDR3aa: ASSPGTEQY
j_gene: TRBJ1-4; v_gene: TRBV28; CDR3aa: ASGPGQGVEKLF
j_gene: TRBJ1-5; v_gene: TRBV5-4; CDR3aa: ASSAGTDNQPQH
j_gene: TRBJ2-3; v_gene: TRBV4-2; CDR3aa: ASSQEPATSGSLDTQY
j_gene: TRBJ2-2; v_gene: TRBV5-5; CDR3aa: ASSKRLAGGDTGELF
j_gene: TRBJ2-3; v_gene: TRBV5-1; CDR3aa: ASSLEGLAGWDTQY
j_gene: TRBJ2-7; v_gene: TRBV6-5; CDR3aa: ASTGTADSYEQY
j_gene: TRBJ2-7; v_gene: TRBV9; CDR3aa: ASSVGQGDYEQY
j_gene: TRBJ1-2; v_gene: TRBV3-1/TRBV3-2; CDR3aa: ASSQVENRQGYT
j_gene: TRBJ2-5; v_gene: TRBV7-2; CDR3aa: ASSIRGIRETQY
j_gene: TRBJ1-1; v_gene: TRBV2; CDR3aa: ASSDRGSVTEAF
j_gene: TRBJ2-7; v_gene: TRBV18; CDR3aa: ASSPRQQGAVWANEQY
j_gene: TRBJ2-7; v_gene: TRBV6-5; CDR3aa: ASTLAGPLYEQY
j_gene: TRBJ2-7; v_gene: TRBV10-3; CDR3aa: AIRGGLAYEQY
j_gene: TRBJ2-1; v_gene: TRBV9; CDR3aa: ASSVDAGNYNEQF
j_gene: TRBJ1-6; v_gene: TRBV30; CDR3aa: AWSVSTNSPLH
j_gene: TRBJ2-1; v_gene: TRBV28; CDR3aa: ASNPLMDSSYNEQF
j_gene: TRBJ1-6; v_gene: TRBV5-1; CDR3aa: ASSLGQGLSPLH
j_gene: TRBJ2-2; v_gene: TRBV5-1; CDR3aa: ASSLAGRTGVPGELF
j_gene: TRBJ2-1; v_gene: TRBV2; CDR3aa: ASSAQRRTSEQF
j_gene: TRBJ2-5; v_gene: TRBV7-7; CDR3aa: ASSIQTGGQETQY
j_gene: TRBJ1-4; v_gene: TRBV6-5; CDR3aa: ASSYYSSTTNEKLF
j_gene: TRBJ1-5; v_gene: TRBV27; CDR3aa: ASSLVARDQPQH
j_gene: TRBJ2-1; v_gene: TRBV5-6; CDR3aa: ASSLTGANLYNEQF
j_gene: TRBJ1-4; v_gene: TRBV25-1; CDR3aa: ASSRGGDEKLF
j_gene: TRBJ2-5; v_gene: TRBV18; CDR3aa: ASSPGIAAGETQY